One and the same sample provided the 11 T cell receptor beta chains below, sequenced in a study of T cell changes during pregnancy in multiple sclerosis. Assay: immunoSEQ multiplex PCR; the TCRdb copy retains only in-frame clones and omits some. The data contain over 90,000 clones, about nine tenths of them singletons. Source: peripheral blood, taken in the second trimester of pregnancy. These TCRs come from a female donor in good health, enrolled as a control in a pregnancy study.

The chain links TRBV16 to TRBJ1-2, with a weak D call TRBD1 (5 bases). This CDR3 spans 19 amino acids. V gave up 2 bases and J gave up 4 bases, with 26 bases separating them. CDR1 is KGHSY, CDR2 FQNENV, per germline. In nucleotides, the CDR3 is TGTGCCAGCAGCCAAAAGGAGGGAGGGACGAGGCGTGAGGGCTATGGCTACACCTTC. Its translation is CASSQKEGGTRREGYGYTF.

This clone is a singleton in its sample. The chain uses TRBV2 and TRBJ2-1; no firm D call. V lost 6 bases, J lost 2 bases, and 8 bases lay in between. The V gene's germline CDR1 is SNHLY and CDR2 FYNNEI. The CDR3 is made up of 13 amino acids. In DNA, the CDR3 is TGTGCCAGCAGATATACGGCCTACAATGAGCAGTTCTTC. This encodes CASRYTAYNEQFF.

V is TRBV5-6 and J is TRBJ1-6; TRBD1 matches 9 bases. The CDR3 sequence is 15 residues long. V trimming: 5 bases; J trimming: 7 bases; junction bases outside the gene matches: 7. Per germline, CDR1 SGHDT and CDR2 YYEEEE. CDR3 protein: CASSTDRGWNSPLHF. The CDR3 DNA reads TGTGCCAGCAGTACGGACAGGGGATGGAATTCACCCCTCCACTTT. The full variable domain, with the rest looked up from reference TRBV5-6 and TRBJ1-6, is DAGVTQSPTHLIKTRGQQVTLRCSPKSGHDTVSWYQQALGQGPQFIFQYYEEEERQRGNFPDRFSGHQFPNYSSELNVNALLLGDSALYLCASSTDRGWNSPLHFGNGTRLTVT.

The chain employs TRBV19 and TRBJ1-5; TRBD1 agrees at 8 bases. CDR1 is LNHDA and CDR2 is SQIVND in the germline V gene (reference sequence). The V segment lost 5 bases and the J segment 6 bases; nucleotides outside the gene matches: 9. The CDR3 loop spans 15 amino acids. The CDR3 sequence: CASSSTGGRGQPQHF. As DNA, the CDR3 is TGTGCCAGTAGTTCAACAGGGGGTAGGGGTCAGCCCCAGCATTTT.

The chain recombines TRBV25-1 with TRBJ1-5, with D maybe TRBD1 (5 bases). The germline V and J ends were trimmed by 2 bases and 7 bases, with 12 bases remaining between them. This CDR3 is 14 amino acids long. Germline V gene data show CDR1 as MGHDK and CDR2 as SYGVNS. Written as DNA, the CDR3 is TGTGCCAGCAGTGAACCCCAGGAGGGGCAGCCCCAGCATTTT. Translated, it gives CASSEPQEGQPQHF.

There are a few counts of this clone. The chain joins TRBV7-9 to TRBJ1-1; 8 positions match TRBD1. Trimming took 8 bases from V and 2 from J; bases not matched to a gene: 7. The CDR3 totals 14 residues. Looked up from germline, CDR1 is SEHNR and CDR2 is FQNEAQ (reference sequence). CDR3 DNA sequence: TGTGCCAGCTGGGAGACAGGGGTTAACACTGAAGCTTTCTTT. As protein: CASWETGVNTEAFF.

As DNA, the CDR3 is TGTGCCAGCAGTGCGGGGGTAGTCGGTGAAGCTTTCTTT. This encodes CASSAGVVGEAFF. V is TRBV6-1 and J is TRBJ1-1; D is perhaps TRBD1 (5 bases). The germline CDR1 and CDR2 sequences are MNHNS and SASEGT. The CDR3 runs to 13 residues. Trimming left V 4 bases short and J 7 bases short, with 13 bases between.

The chain joins TRBV5-1 to TRBJ1-2; D is unclear. CDR3 size: 14 residues. The V and J ends lost 3 bases and 8 bases respectively, with 17 bases between them. CDR1 SGHRS and CDR2 YFSETQ come from the germline V gene. The CDR3 region is CASSSSSGSGGYTF. The CDR3 DNA reads TGCGCCAGCAGCTCTTCGTCGGGGTCTGGGGGCTACACCTTC.

The gene calls are TRBV5-1 and TRBJ2-5; 9 nucleotides align to TRBD2. The germline gives CDR1 SGHRS, CDR2 YFSETQ. V shed 0 bases and J 4 bases; nucleotides not matched to a gene: 7. The CDR3 has 16 amino acids. The CDR3: CASSLDGSGRVETQYF. The DNA of the CDR3 is TGCGCCAGCAGCTTGGACGGTAGCGGGAGAGTAGAGACCCAGTACTTC.

The chain combines TRBV6-5 with TRBJ1-3; the match to TRBD1 covers 8 bases. The CDR3 extends over 15 amino acids. CDR1 and CDR2 (germline): MNHEY, SVGAGI. V shed 6 bases and J 4 bases; nucleotides not matched to a gene: 8. CDR3 sequence: CASSQDRGNGNTIYF. The CDR3, as DNA: TGTGCCAGCAGCCAAGACAGGGGTAACGGAAACACCATATATTTT.

V is TRBV15 and J is TRBJ2-3; 8 bases agree with TRBD2. The CDR3 runs 16 residues. Germline V gene data show CDR1 as LNHNV and CDR2 as YYDKDF (reference sequence). Losses at the gene ends were 0 bases for V and 5 bases for J; bases not matched to a gene: 7. The CDR3 nucleotides are TGTGCCACCAGCAGAGATGACGGGAGGGAGGGAGATACGCAGTATTTT. Translated, it gives CATSRDDGREGDTQYF. Combining the CDR3 with reference TRBV15 and TRBJ2-3 gives the whole variable domain DAMVIQNPRYQVTQFGKPVTLSCSQTLNHNVMYWYQQKSSQAPKLLFHYYDKDFNNEADTPDNFQSRRPNTSFCFLDIRSPGLGDTAMYLCATSRDDGREGDTQYFGPGTRLTVL.